A selection of T cell receptor beta chains follows, all from one sample in a study of T cell repertoires in cytomegalovirus infection. No cognate antigen is known for these TCRs. TCRdb passed the reads through MiXCR, listing each CDR3 protein once. The sample holds approximately 990,000 distinct CDR3 sequences, 31% seen once. Material: cultured CD8+ T cells from PBMCs, obtained from culture after CMV antigen stimulation. The receptor set was obtained from a human donor in good health (CMV status not recorded). Some clones in this sample may be carry-over from other donors' samples. The CDR3 runs from the conserved cysteine through the conserved F or W. Expanded clones are given a class, and other clones once, few, many or no size at all.

15 | TRBJ1-4 | . | TRBV5-6 | CASSLSAMQSRGLFF
14 | TRBJ1-5 | . | TRBV6-6 | CASIGDQSNQPQHF
12 | TRBJ2-5 | few | TRBV6-2/TRBV6-3 | CASRPQQETQYF
14 | TRBJ2-1 | . | TRBV9 | CASSGTPGHNEQFF
14 | TRBJ1-5 | . | TRBV19 | CASSMGQDNQPQHF
13 | TRBJ1-1 | . | TRBV7-6 | CASSPGGFGEAFF
16 | TRBJ1-3 | few | TRBV7-6 | CASSDDGQGSGNTIYF
15 | TRBJ2-1 | . | TRBV9 | CASSRGSGGANEQFF
16 | TRBJ2-3 | few | TRBV7-2 | CASSSGQGDRADTQYF
10 | TRBJ1-1 | . | TRBV29-1 | CSVTGAEAFF
18 | TRBJ1-5 | . | TRBV27 | CASSLVGGQIFSNQPQHF
17 | TRBJ2-2 | . | TRBV6-5 | CASRTRDRGRSTGELFF
10 | TRBJ2-5 | . | TRBV19 | CATYQETQYF
17 | TRBJ2-1 | . | TRBV27 | CASSPLTGSGANNEQFF
15 | TRBJ2-5 | few | TRBV7-9 | CASSRRVWGLGTQYF
13 | TRBJ1-5 | . | TRBV27 | CASWTGVNQPQHF
14 | TRBJ2-1 | . | TRBV12-3/TRBV12-4 | CASSQSAGAGEQFF
13 | TRBJ2-1 | . | TRBV5-4 | CASLEGGDNEQFF
14 | TRBJ1-2 | . | TRBV28 | CASINQGQYYGYTF
16 | TRBJ2-3 | . | TRBV7-9 | CASSLERGGPGDTQYF
18 | TRBJ2-1 | few | TRBV6-6 | CASSYKAGRPSSYNEQFF
15 | TRBJ1-3 | few | TRBV4-1 | CASSQRSMGGNTIYF
14 | TRBJ1-1 | . | TRBV6-2/TRBV6-3 | CASSYPDRYTEAFF
15 | TRBJ2-3 | few | TRBV9 | CASSVTGDYTDTQYF
15 | TRBJ1-4 | few | TRBV7-2 | CASSSRGRGDEKLFF
12 | TRBJ1-4 | . | TRBV7-6 | CASSLGASKLFF
14 | TRBJ1-1 | many | TRBV12-3/TRBV12-4 | CASRRQGENTEAFF
17 | TRBJ1-1 | few | TRBV4-3 | CASSQDRGWEGNTEAFF
13 | TRBJ2-5 | . | TRBV11-2 | CASTSTRRETQYF
16 | TRBJ2-2 | few | TRBV27 | CASSQYRGLGTGELFF
12 | TRBJ1-1 | . | TRBV6-1 | CASRPPGLEAFF
13 | TRBJ1-3 | . | TRBV27 | CASGIPPGNTIYF
12 | TRBJ2-7 | few | TRBV5-8 | CASSLGSHEQYF
17 | TRBJ1-2 | . | TRBV7-9 | CASSPMWTGETNYGYTF
16 | TRBJ2-7 | once | TRBV18 | CASSPGPGGASYEQYF
13 | TRBJ2-5 | few | TRBV6-2/TRBV6-3 | CASSANYQETQYF
15 | TRBJ1-3 | . | TRBV7-2 | CASSFDTTSGNTIYF
17 | TRBJ1-2 | few | TRBV18 | CASSPPAESITNYGYTF